This T cell receptor (beta chain) stems from a study of T cell responses to AZD1222 COVID-19 vaccine. Study summary: Second-dose schedules of about 4 or about 12 weeks were combined. General study results and limits: Unmutated variant regions are reportedly the target of nearly half of TCRs that are spike-specific. Without day 14 samples, only post-peak T cell repertoires were studied. Clonal diversity may have been underestimated in mostly white British donors.

The table came from immunoSEQ multiplex PCR; TCRdb's copy has only in-frame clones and leaves some out. Of 70,000 or so clones in the sample, more than 75% were seen once. There are 14 residues in the CDR3. V was clipped by 1 base and J by 9 bases, with 10 bases between them. Germline CDR1 and CDR2: LGHDT and YNNKEL (reference sequence). With regard to this clone: The antigen is undetermined.

The TCR originated in an adult in good health. The J gene is TRBJ1-6, the V gene TRBV3-1 (or the pseudogene TRBV3-2), with unresolved D. The sample in question was peripheral blood, obtained on day 0 of AZD1222 vaccination. The DNA for the CDR3 is TGTGCCAGCAGCCAAGTCCTGGGCAGTTCACCCCTCCACTTT. Amino acid sequence: CASSQVLGSSPLHF.